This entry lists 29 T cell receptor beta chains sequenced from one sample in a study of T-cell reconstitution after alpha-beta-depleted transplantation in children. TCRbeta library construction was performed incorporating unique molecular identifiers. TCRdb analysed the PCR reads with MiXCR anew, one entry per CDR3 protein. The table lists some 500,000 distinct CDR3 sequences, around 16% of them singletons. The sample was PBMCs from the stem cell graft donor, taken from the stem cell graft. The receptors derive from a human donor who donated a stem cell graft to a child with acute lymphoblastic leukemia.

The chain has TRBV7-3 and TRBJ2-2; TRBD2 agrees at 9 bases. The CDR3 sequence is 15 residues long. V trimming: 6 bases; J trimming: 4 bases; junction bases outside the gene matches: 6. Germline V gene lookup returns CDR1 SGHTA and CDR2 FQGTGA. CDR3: CASRLAGAGTGELFF. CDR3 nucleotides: TGTGCCAGCAGATTAGCGGGAGCGGGCACCGGGGAGCTGTTTTTT.

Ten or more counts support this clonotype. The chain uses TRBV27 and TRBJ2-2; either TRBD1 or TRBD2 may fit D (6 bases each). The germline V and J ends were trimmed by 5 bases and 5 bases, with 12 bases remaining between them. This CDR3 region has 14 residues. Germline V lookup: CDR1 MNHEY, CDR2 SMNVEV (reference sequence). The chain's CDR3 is CASSLRGPTGELFF. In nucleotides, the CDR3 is TGTGCCAGCAGTCTCCGGGGGCCTACCGGGGAGCTGTTTTTT.

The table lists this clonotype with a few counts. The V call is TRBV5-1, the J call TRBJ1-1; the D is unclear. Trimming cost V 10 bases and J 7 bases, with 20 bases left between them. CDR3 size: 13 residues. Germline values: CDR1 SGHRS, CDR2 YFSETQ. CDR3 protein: CAPPWERGNEAFF. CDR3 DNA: TGCGCCCCCCCCTGGGAGCGGGGTAATGAAGCTTTCTTT.

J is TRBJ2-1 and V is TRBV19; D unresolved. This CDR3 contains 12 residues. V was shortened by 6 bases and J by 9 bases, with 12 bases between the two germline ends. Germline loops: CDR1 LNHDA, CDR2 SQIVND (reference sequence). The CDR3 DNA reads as TGTGCCAGTAGCAGCATAGGTGCTGAGCAGTTCTTC. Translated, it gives CASSSIGAEQFF.

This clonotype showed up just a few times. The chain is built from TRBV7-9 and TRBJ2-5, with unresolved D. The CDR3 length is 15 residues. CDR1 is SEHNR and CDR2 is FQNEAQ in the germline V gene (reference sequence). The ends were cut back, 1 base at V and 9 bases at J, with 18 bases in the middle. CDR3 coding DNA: TGTGCCAGCAGCTTAGAAGGATGGGTACAGTCGTCCCAGTACTTC. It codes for CASSLEGWVQSSQYF.

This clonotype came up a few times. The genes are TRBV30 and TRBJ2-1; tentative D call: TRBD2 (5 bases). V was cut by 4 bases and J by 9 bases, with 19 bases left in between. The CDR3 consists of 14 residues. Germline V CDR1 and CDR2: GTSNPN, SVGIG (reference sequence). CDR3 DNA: TGTGCCTGGAAATTCGGGGTTAGCAGCGGTGAGCAGTTCTTC. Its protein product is CAWKFGVSSGEQFF.

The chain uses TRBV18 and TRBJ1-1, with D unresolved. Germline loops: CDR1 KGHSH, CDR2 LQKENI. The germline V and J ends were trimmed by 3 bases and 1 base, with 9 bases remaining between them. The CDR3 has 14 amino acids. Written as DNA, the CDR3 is TGTGCCAGCTCACCGACCTCGGGGAACACTGAAGCTTTCTTT. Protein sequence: CASSPTSGNTEAFF. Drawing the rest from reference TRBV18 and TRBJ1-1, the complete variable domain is NAGVMQNPRHLVRRRGQEARLRCSPMKGHSHVYWYRQLPEEGLKFMVYLQKENIIDESGMPKERFSAEFPKEGPSILRIQQVVRGDSAAYFCASSPTSGNTEAFFGQGTRLTVV.

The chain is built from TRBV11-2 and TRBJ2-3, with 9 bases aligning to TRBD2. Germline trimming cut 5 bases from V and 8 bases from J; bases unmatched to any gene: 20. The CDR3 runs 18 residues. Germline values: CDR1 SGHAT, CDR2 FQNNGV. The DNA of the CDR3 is TGTGCCAGCAGCCTCTTAGTCTCCATAGCGGGAGCGGGAGCTACGCAGTATTTT. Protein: CASSLLVSIAGAGATQYF.

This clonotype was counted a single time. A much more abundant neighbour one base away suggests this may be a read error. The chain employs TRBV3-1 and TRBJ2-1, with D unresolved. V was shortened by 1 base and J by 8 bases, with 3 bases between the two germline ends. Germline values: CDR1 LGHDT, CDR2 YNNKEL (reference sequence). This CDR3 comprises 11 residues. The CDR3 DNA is TGTGCCAGCAGCCAAGTCTATGAGCAGTTCTTC. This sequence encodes CASSQVYEQFF.

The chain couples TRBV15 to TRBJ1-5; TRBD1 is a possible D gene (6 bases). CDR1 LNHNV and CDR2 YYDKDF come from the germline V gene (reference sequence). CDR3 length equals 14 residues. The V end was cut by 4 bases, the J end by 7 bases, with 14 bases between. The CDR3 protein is CATSTYRAGQPQHF. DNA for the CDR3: TGTGCCACCAGCACTTACAGGGCAGGGCAGCCCCAGCATTTT.

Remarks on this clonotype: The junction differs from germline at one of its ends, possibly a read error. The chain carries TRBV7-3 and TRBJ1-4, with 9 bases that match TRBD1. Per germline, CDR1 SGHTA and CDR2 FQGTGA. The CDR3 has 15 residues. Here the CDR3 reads CASSPGTGTSEKLFF. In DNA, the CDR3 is TGTGCCAGCAGCCCCGGGACAGGGACTAGTGAAAAACTGTTTTTT. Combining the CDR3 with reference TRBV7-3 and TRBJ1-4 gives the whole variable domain GAGVSQTPSNKVTEKGKYVELRCDPISGHTALYWYRQSLGQGPEFLIYFQGTGAADDSGLPNDRFFAVRPEGSVSTLKIQRTERGDSAVYLCASSPGTGTSEKLFFGSGTQLSVL.

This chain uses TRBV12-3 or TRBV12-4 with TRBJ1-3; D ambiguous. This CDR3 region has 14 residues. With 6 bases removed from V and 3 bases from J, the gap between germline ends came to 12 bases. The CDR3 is CASSRLKIGNTIYF. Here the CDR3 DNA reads TGTGCCAGCAGCCGATTAAAAATTGGAAACACCATATATTTT.

The CDR3 reads CASSFRDRGEKLFF. CDR3 nucleotide sequence: TGTGCCAGCAGCTTCCGGGACAGGGGTGAAAAACTGTTTTTT. V usage is TRBV5-6 and J usage is TRBJ1-4, with 10 bases that match TRBD1. V lost 2 bases to trimming and J lost 7 bases; unmatched junction nucleotides: 2. The CDR3 extends over 14 amino acids. CDR1 and CDR2 (germline): SGHDT, YYEEEE.

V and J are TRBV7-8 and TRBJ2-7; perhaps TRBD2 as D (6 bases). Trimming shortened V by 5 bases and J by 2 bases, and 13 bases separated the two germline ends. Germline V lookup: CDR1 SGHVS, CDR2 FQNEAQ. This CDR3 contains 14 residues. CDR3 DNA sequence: TGTGCCAGCAGCGTTAGCGGTTTAACCTACGAGCAGTACTTC. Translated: CASSVSGLTYEQYF.

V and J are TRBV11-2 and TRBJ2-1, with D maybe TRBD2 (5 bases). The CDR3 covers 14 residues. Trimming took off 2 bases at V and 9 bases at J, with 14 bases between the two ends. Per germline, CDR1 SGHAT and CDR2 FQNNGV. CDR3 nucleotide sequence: TGTGCCAGCAGCTTATGGCGGGCTGCCGGTGAGCAGTTCTTC. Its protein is CASSLWRAAGEQFF.

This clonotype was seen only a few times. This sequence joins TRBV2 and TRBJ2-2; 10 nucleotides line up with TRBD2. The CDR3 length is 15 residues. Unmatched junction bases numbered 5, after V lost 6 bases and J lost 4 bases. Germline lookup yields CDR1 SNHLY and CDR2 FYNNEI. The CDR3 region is CASRYLAGATGELFF. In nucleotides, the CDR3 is TGTGCCAGCAGGTATCTAGCGGGAGCCACCGGGGAGCTGTTTTTT.

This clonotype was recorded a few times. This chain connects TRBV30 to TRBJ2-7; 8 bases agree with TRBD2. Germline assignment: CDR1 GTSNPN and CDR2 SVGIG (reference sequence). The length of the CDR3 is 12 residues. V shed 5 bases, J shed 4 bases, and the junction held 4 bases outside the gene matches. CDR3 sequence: CAWQVAGYEQYF. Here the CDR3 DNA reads TGTGCCTGGCAAGTAGCGGGGTACGAGCAGTACTTC. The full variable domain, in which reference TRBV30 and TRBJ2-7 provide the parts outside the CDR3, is SQTIHQWPATLVQPVGSPLSLECTVEGTSNPNLYWYRQAAGRGLQLLFYSVGIGQISSEVPQNLSASRPQDRQFILSSKKLLLSDSGFYLCAWQVAGYEQYFGPGTRLTVT.

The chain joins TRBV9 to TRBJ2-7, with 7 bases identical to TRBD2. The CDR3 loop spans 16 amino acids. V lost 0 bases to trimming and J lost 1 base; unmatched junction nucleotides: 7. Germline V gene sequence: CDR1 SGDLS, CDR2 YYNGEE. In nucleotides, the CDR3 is TGTGCCAGCAGCGTAGGGGAATGGGAGGGGTCCTACGAGCAGTACTTC. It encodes CASSVGEWEGSYEQYF.

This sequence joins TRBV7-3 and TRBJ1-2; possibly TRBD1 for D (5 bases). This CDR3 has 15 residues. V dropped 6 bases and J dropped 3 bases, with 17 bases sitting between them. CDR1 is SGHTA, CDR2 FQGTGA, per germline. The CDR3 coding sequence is TGTGCCAGCAGTTTAGGGGTCCGTCCGGACTATGGCTACACCTTC. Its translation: CASSLGVRPDYGYTF.

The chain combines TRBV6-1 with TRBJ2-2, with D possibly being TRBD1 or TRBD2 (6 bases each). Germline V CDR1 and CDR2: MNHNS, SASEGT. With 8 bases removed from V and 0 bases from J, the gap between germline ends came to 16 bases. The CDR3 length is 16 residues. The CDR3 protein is CASFRGDITNTGELFF. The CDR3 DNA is TGTGCCAGCTTTCGCGGGGACATAACGAACACCGGGGAGCTGTTTTTT.

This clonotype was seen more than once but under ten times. The CDR3 DNA is TGTGCCAGCTCACCACCGGGCAGGGGGGCTGGCGAGCAGTACTTC. Translated, it gives CASSPPGRGAGEQYF. The rearrangement links TRBV18 to TRBJ2-7; maybe TRBD1 (7 bases). This CDR3 is built from 15 residues. V lost 0 bases, J lost 6 bases, and 15 bases lay in between. Germline CDR1 and CDR2: KGHSH and LQKENI.

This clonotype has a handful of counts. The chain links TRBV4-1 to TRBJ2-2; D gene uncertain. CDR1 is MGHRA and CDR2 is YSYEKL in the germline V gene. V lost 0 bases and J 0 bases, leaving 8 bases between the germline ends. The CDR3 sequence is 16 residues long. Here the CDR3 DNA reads TGCGCCAGCAGCCAAGAAGGCAATCCGAACACCGGGGAGCTGTTTTTT. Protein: CASSQEGNPNTGELFF.

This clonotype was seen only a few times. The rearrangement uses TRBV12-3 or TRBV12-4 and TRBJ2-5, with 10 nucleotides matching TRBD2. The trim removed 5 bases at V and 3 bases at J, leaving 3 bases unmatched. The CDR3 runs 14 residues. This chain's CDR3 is CASSPSGGEETQYF. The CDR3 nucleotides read TGTGCCAGCAGTCCTAGCGGGGGCGAAGAGACCCAGTACTTC.

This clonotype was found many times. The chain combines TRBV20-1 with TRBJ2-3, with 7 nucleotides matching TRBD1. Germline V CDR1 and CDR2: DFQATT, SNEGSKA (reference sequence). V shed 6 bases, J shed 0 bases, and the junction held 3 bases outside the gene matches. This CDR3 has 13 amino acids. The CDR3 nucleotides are TGCAGTGCGCGACAGGGAAGCACAGATACGCAGTATTTT. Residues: CSARQGSTDTQYF.

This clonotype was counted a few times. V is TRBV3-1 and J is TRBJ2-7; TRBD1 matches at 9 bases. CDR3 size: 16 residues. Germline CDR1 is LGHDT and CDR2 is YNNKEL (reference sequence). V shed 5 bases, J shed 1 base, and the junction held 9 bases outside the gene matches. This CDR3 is CASSKGGQGVSYEQYF. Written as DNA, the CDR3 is TGTGCCAGCAGCAAAGGGGGACAGGGAGTTTCCTACGAGCAGTACTTC.

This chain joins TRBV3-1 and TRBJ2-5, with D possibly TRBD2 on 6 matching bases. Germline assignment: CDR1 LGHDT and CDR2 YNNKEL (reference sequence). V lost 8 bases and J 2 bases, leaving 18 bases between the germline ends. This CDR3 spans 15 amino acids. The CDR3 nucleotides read TGTGCCAGCGAACCCCTGGGGCGGGGACAAGAGACCCAGTACTTC. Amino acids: CASEPLGRGQETQYF.

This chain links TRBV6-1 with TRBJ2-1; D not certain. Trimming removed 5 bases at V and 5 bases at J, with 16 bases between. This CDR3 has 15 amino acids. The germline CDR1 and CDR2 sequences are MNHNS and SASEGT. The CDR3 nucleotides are TGTGCCAGCAGTCCCGGGCCCCCTTTCAACAATGAGCAGTTCTTC. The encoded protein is CASSPGPPFNNEQFF.

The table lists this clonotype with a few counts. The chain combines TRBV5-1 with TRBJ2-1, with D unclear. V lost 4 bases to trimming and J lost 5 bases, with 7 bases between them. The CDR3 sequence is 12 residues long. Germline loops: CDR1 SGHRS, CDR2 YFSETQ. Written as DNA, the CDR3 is TGCGCCAGCAGCCCTCCACACAATGAGCAGTTCTTC. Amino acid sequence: CASSPPHNEQFF.

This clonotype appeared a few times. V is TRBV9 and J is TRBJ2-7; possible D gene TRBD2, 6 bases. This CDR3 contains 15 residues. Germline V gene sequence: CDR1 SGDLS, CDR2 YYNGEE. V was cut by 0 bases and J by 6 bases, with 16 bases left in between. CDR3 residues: CASSVEGLPSAEQYF. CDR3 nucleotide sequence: TGTGCCAGCAGCGTAGAAGGACTACCCTCTGCCGAGCAGTACTTC.